This T cell receptor beta chain was sequenced for a study of blood T cell repertoires in COVID-19. The CDR3 has 18 amino acids. Germline CDR1 and CDR2: LNHNV and YYDKDF (reference sequence). V was pared by 1 base and J by 5 bases, with 20 bases between. The table came from immunoSEQ multiplex PCR; TCRdb's copy has only in-frame clones and leaves some out. The table includes more than 200,000 clones, about four fifths detected once. This TCR was sampled from a man aged 35-49 years with active or convalescent COVID-19. Sequenced input: peripheral blood. V is TRBV15 and J is TRBJ1-4; D ambiguous. The CDR3 protein is CATSRGPSFGLANEKLFF. For the CDR3, the DNA is TGTGCCACCAGCAGAGGTCCCTCGTTCGGGTTGGCAAATGAAAAACTGTTTTTT.